These 18 T cell receptor beta chains were sequenced from one sample in a study of T cell responses to AZD1222 COVID-19 vaccine. TCRdb keeps only in-frame clones here, not all; method: immunoSEQ multiplex PCR. This sample has some 120,000 clones, with approximately 92% found just once. This specimen consisted of peripheral blood, obtained on day 0 of AZD1222 vaccination. These receptor sequences come from an adult in good health.

This chain links TRBV25-1 with TRBJ1-2; D is ambiguous. CDR1 MGHDK and CDR2 SYGVNS come from the germline V gene. V lost 1 base and J 6 bases, leaving 18 bases between the germline ends. This CDR3 contains 16 residues. This CDR3 is CASSESLGAAYDGYTF. DNA for the CDR3: TGTGCCAGCAGTGAATCTCTTGGAGCGGCCTACGATGGCTACACCTTC.

The genes are TRBV27 and TRBJ2-2; D remains ambiguous. Between the trimmed V and J ends, which lost 3 bases and 1 base, there was a span of 0 bases. CDR1 and CDR2 (germline): MNHEY, SMNVEV (reference sequence). The CDR3 consists of 12 residues. This CDR3 reads CASSLNTGELFF. In DNA form, the CDR3 reads TGTGCCAGCAGTTTGAACACCGGGGAGCTGTTTTTT.

The genes are TRBV4-1 and TRBJ2-1; TRBD2 matches 11 bases. The CDR3 has 16 residues. The germline CDR1 and CDR2 sequences are MGHRA and YSYEKL. Losses at the gene ends were 4 bases for V and 4 bases for J; bases not matched to a gene: 6. As DNA, the CDR3 is TGCGCCAGCAGCCGAACGACTAGCGGGGATTACAATGAGCAGTTCTTC. Translation gives CASSRTTSGDYNEQFF.

The chain recombines TRBV5-1 with TRBJ2-7; 12 bases fit TRBD2. The CDR3 extends over 16 amino acids. The junction had 10 bases not matched to a gene; V was cut back by 3 bases and J by 6 bases. Germline-derived CDR1 and CDR2 are SGHRS and YFSETQ. The CDR3 is CASSSTPTSGRTEQYF. The CDR3 DNA reads TGCGCCAGCAGCTCTACCCCGACTAGCGGGAGAACCGAGCAGTACTTC.

The rearrangement uses TRBV6-5 and TRBJ1-4, with 7 bases aligning to TRBD1. The J segment lost 5 bases and the V segment lost 5 bases, leaving 8 bases of the junction unmatched. Germline-derived CDR1 and CDR2 are MNHEY and SVGAGI. The CDR3 is made up of 15 amino acids. The CDR3 spells CASSLRTGLNEKLFF. As DNA, the CDR3 is TGTGCCAGCAGTCTCAGGACAGGCTTAAATGAAAAACTGTTTTTT.

The chain carries TRBV5-1 and TRBJ2-3, with 7 bases identical to TRBD1. There are 15 residues in the CDR3. Germline assignment: CDR1 SGHRS and CDR2 YFSETQ. J was trimmed by 2 bases and V by 0 bases; bases with no gene match: 3. CDR3 amino acids: CASSLGGGDTDTQYF. CDR3 in DNA: TGCGCCAGCAGCTTGGGAGGGGGCGACACAGATACGCAGTATTTT. The variable domain in full, completed from reference TRBV5-1 and TRBJ2-3, reads KAGVTQTPRYLIKTRGQQVTLSCSPISGHRSVSWYQQTPGQGLQFLFEYFSETQRNKGNFPGRFSGRQFSNSRSEMNVSTLELGDSALYLCASSLGGGDTDTQYFGPGTRLTVL.

The chain couples TRBV9 to TRBJ2-7; TRBD1 might be the D (5 bases). With 4 bases removed from V and 4 bases from J, the gap between germline ends came to 15 bases. The CDR3 totals 14 residues. Germline V gene data show CDR1 as SGDLS and CDR2 as YYNGEE. The CDR3 DNA is TGTGCCAGCAGCCCTCGGGCCGCAGGGTACGAGCAGTACTTC. This encodes CASSPRAAGYEQYF.

This chain connects TRBV3-1 (or the pseudogene TRBV3-2) to TRBJ1-2; D ambiguous. V dropped 5 bases and J dropped 6 bases, with 13 bases sitting between them. CDR3 length: 13 residues. Germline CDR1 reads LGHDT; CDR2 reads YNNKEL (reference sequence). The CDR3 spells CASSYTTRNGYTF. The CDR3 nucleotides read TGTGCCAGCAGCTACACCACACGGAATGGCTACACCTTC.

CDR3 sequence: CASSEDGGLPTDTQYF. The CDR3 bases are TGTGCCAGCAGTGAAGATGGAGGACTACCTACAGATACGCAGTATTTT. The chain is built from TRBV6-1 and TRBJ2-3, with D perhaps matching TRBD2 (6 bases). V was trimmed by 1 base and J by 3 bases, leaving 14 bases between them. Germline V gives CDR1 MNHNS, CDR2 SASEGT. The CDR3 consists of 16 residues.

This chain links TRBV7-3 with TRBJ2-5; D possibly matches TRBD1 or TRBD2 (6 bases each). Deletions cut 5 bases from V and 2 bases from J, with 12 bases between. Germline V CDR1 and CDR2: SGHTA, FQGTGA. The CDR3 has 14 residues. DNA of the CDR3: TGTGCCAGCAGCGCCGGGGGCGGGCAAGAGACCCAGTACTTC. Its translation is CASSAGGGQETQYF. Supplemented by reference TRBV7-3 and TRBJ2-5, the full variable domain reads GAGVSQTPSNKVTEKGKYVELRCDPISGHTALYWYRQSLGQGPEFLIYFQGTGAADDSGLPNDRFFAVRPEGSVSTLKIQRTERGDSAVYLCASSAGGGQETQYFGPGTRLLVL.

J is TRBJ1-2 and V is TRBV24-1; D unclear. The germline V gene encodes CDR1 KGHDR and CDR2 SFDVKD. The CDR3 length is 14 residues. V was cut by 5 bases and J by 4 bases, with 13 bases left in between. The CDR3 DNA follows: TGTGCCACCAGTGGAAGGGAGGGTTTCTATGGCTACACCTTC. It translates to CATSGREGFYGYTF.

This clone was found once. The V call is TRBV28, the J call TRBJ2-1; 10 nucleotides line up with TRBD2. CDR1 and CDR2 from the germline V gene are MDHEN and SYDVKM. The CDR3 is 15 residues long. V gave up 4 bases and J gave up 4 bases; unmatched junction bases: 4. Written as DNA, the CDR3 is TGTGCCAGCAGTTCCCTAGCGGGGGCATACAATGAGCAGTTCTTC. Amino acid sequence: CASSSLAGAYNEQFF.

The J gene is TRBJ2-5, the V gene TRBV7-2, with D maybe TRBD1 (5 bases). V lost 5 bases and J 5 bases, leaving 18 bases between the germline ends. CDR3 length: 15 amino acids. Per germline, CDR1 SGHTA and CDR2 FQGNSA. The CDR3 DNA reads as TGTGCCAGCAGCAAAGTCGGTTGGACACGGGAGACCCAGTACTTC. It specifies CASSKVGWTRETQYF.

The CDR3 region is CASSPTRRNEQFF. DNA of the CDR3: TGTGCCAGCAGTCCCACGAGGAGGAATGAGCAGTTCTTC. This chain links TRBV6-5 with TRBJ2-1, with TRBD2 as a possible D gene (5 bases). The CDR3 is 13 residues long. V lost 5 bases and J lost 7, with 12 bases in between. Germline-derived CDR1 and CDR2 are MNHEY and SVGAGI.

The rearrangement uses TRBV5-1 and TRBJ1-1; no definite D call. The CDR3 contains 13 residues. With 4 bases removed from V and 2 bases from J, the gap between germline ends came to 9 bases. The germline V gene encodes CDR1 SGHRS and CDR2 YFSETQ. The CDR3 reads CASSGGPNTEAFF. The CDR3 coding sequence is TGCGCCAGCAGCGGAGGACCCAACACTGAAGCTTTCTTT.

The count of this clone is one. V usage is TRBV30 and J usage is TRBJ1-1; 11 nucleotides line up with TRBD1. The V segment lost 8 bases and the J segment 0 bases; nucleotides outside the gene matches: 2. The germline CDR1 and CDR2 sequences are GTSNPN and SVGIG (reference sequence). This CDR3 contains 13 residues. The CDR3 sequence: CAGDRGMNTEAFF. The CDR3 DNA sequence: TGTGCCGGGGACAGGGGGATGAACACTGAAGCTTTCTTT. Based on the CDR3 plus reference TRBV30 and TRBJ1-1, the full variable domain is SQTIHQWPATLVQPVGSPLSLECTVEGTSNPNLYWYRQAAGRGLQLLFYSVGIGQISSEVPQNLSASRPQDRQFILSSKKLLLSDSGFYLCAGDRGMNTEAFFGQGTRLTVV.

V and J are TRBV5-1 and TRBJ1-1, with D hard to call. CDR1 and CDR2 (germline): SGHRS, YFSETQ. The V end lost 1 base, the J end lost 5 bases, and 15 bases lay between the germline ends. There are 15 residues in the CDR3. The CDR3 here is CASSLYRNAGTEAFF. The CDR3 DNA reads TGCGCCAGCAGCTTGTATCGGAATGCGGGGACTGAAGCTTTCTTT.

In this sample, this clone turned up once. The V call is TRBV27, the J call TRBJ2-1, with 11 nucleotides matching TRBD2. There are 17 residues in the CDR3. Looked up from germline, CDR1 is MNHEY and CDR2 is SMNVEV (reference sequence). The trim removed 6 bases at V and 3 bases at J, leaving 10 bases unmatched. The CDR3 sequence is CASRQMAGTSGYNEQFF. The CDR3 DNA reads TGTGCCAGCAGGCAGATGGCCGGGACTAGCGGCTACAATGAGCAGTTCTTC.